This note documents a single T cell receptor (beta chain) sequence. This specimen belongs to a study of T cell changes during pregnancy in multiple sclerosis. V lost 6 bases and J lost 4; bases outside the gene matches: 10. CDR3 length equals 15 residues. Germline lookup yields CDR1 ENHRY and CDR2 SYGVKD. The method was immunoSEQ multiplex PCR; TCRdb's version includes in-frame clones alone and lacks a portion of them. Of about 77,000 clones in the sample, 89% are singletons; the top ten hold under 2.5%. This sample comprised peripheral blood, obtained before pregnancy. The V gene is TRBV10-3, the J gene TRBJ1-2, with 8 bases lining up with TRBD1. This clonotype originated in a female donor with multiple sclerosis, enrolled in a pregnancy study. The CDR3 DNA reads as TGTGCCATCAGGACGACAGGGGACCCTAGCTATGGCTACACCTTC. This translates into CAIRTTGDPSYGYTF.